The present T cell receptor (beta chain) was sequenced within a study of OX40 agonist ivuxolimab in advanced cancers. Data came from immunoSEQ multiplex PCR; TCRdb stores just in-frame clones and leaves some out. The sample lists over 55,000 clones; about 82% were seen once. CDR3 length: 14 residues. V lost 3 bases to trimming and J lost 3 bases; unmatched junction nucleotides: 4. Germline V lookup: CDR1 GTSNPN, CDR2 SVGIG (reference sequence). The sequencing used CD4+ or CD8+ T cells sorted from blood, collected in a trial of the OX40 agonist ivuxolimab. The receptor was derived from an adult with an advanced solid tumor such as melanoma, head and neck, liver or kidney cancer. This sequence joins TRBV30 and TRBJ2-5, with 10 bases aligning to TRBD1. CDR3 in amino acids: CAWRGQGSKETQYF. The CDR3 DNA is TGTGCCTGGAGGGGACAGGGGAGTAAAGAGACCCAGTACTTC.